The 3 T cell receptor beta chains listed next were all sequenced from one sample in a study of cytomegalovirus exposure and HLA in healthy donors (dated by TCRdb to 2017 to 2019). Libraries were made using the immunoSEQ multiplex PCR assay. For the multiplex PCR, a mixture combining 60 forward primers for TCR Vbeta segments and 13 reverse primers for TCR Jbeta segments was used. This immuneACCESS table, as held by TCRdb, lists in-frame sequences with V and J called but not all clones. Of the missing ones, under half trace to an unresolved V gene in checked studies; the others have no known cause. The sample records about 150,000 clones, around 74% of which are singletons. The ten largest make up approximately 1.4% of the sample. The sequenced material came from PBMCs. These receptors were collected from a woman in her twenties or thirties in good health and CMV-seronegative.

This chain joins TRBV5-1 and TRBJ1-2; D might be TRBD1 (6 bases). The germline CDR1 and CDR2 sequences are SGHRS and YFSETQ. V was shortened by 0 bases and J by 7 bases, with 13 bases between the two germline ends. This CDR3 is built from 14 residues. The chain's CDR3 is CASSLATGKSGYTF. The CDR3 nucleotides are TGCGCCAGCAGCTTGGCGACAGGCAAGTCTGGCTACACCTTC.

This chain links TRBV6-5 with TRBJ1-1; 10 bases match TRBD1. V trimming: 6 bases; J trimming: 3 bases; junction bases outside the gene matches: 4. Germline assignment: CDR1 MNHEY and CDR2 SVGAGI. This CDR3 has 14 residues. The CDR3 reads CASRRTGGDTEAFF. CDR3 in DNA: TGTGCCAGCAGGCGGACAGGGGGGGACACTGAAGCTTTCTTT.

The chain links TRBV28 to TRBJ1-3; D uncertain. CDR1 MDHEN and CDR2 SYDVKM come from the germline V gene. Trimming took 3 bases from V and 0 from J, leaving 6 bases between them. CDR3 size: 14 residues. The CDR3 sequence: CASSFSVSGNTIYF. CDR3 bases: TGTGCCAGCAGTTTCTCTGTCTCTGGAAACACCATATATTTT.